These 11 T cell receptor beta chains came from one sample sequenced in a study of T-cell memory formation after mild COVID-19. TCRdb re-called the 5' RACE reads with MiXCR, one entry per CDR3 protein. This table holds about 430,000 distinct CDR3 sequences, more than 15% found once. The specimen was PBMCs or a T cell subset sorted from them (not recorded which). Receptors were obtained from a man younger than 30 who had mild COVID-19 (a few samples of this study predate the infection). Cell type and time point are not known.

J is TRBJ2-5 and V is TRBV5-1, with D possibly matching TRBD2 (7 bases). Germline CDR1 reads SGHRS; CDR2 reads YFSETQ. This CDR3 spans 15 amino acids. The V end lost 0 bases, the J end lost 4 bases, and 13 bases lay between the germline ends. This CDR3 is CASSLVQGGGETQYF. As DNA, the CDR3 is TGCGCCAGCAGCTTGGTACAGGGAGGGGGAGAGACCCAGTACTTC.

The chain recombines TRBV2 with TRBJ1-5; D unclear. V lost 5 bases, J lost 0 bases, and 11 bases lay in between. Germline V gives CDR1 SNHLY, CDR2 FYNNEI. The CDR3 consists of 15 residues. The CDR3 sequence: CASSRTRYSNQPQHF. The CDR3 bases are TGTGCCAGCAGTCGGACGCGGTATAGCAATCAGCCCCAGCATTTT.

In this sample, this clonotype turned up many times. The CDR3 is CASSSTPDTQYF. The CDR3, as DNA: TGTGCCAGCAGTTCGACCCCAGATACGCAGTATTTT. V is TRBV5-5 and J is TRBJ2-3; D call uncertain. This CDR3 spans 12 amino acids. V was cut by 5 bases and J by 4 bases, with 8 bases left in between. Per the germline V gene, CDR1 is SGHKS and CDR2 is YYEKEE (reference sequence). The complete variable domain, with remaining parts taken from reference TRBV5-5 and TRBJ2-3, reads DAGVTQSPTHLIKTRGQQVTLRCSPISGHKSVSWYQQVLGQGPQFIFQYYEKEERGRGNFPDRFSARQFPNYSSELNVNALLLGDSALYLCASSSTPDTQYFGPGTRLTVL.

The table lists this clonotype with a few counts. The chain employs TRBV20-1 and TRBJ1-4; the D gene is possibly TRBD1 (5 bases). Germline V lookup: CDR1 DFQATT, CDR2 SNEGSKA (reference sequence). The CDR3 length is 16 residues. Trimming took 3 bases from V and 7 from J, leaving 21 bases between them. The CDR3 DNA reads as TGCAGTGCTAGTCTCGGGAACGGGGGAAGAGGTGAAAAACTGTTTTTT. Amino acids: CSASLGNGGRGEKLFF.

In this sample, this clonotype turned up a few times. CDR3 loop: CASSSRYF. In DNA form, the CDR3 reads TGTGCCAGCAGCAGCCGGTACTTC. V and J are TRBV2 and TRBJ2-7; no clear D gene. Germline V gene data show CDR1 as SNHLY and CDR2 as FYNNEI. Trimming took 6 bases from V and 12 from J, leaving 6 bases between them. The CDR3 runs to 8 residues.

V usage is TRBV2 and J usage is TRBJ2-2; possible D gene TRBD2, 6 bases. V lost 6 bases and J 6 bases, leaving 11 bases between the germline ends. Germline CDR1 is SNHLY and CDR2 is FYNNEI. This CDR3 has 13 residues. The DNA of the CDR3 is TGTGCCAGCAGGGGCCGGGACTCCGGGGAGCTGTTTTTT. Translation: CASRGRDSGELFF.

The rearrangement uses TRBV29-1 and TRBJ2-3; weak D call: TRBD1 (5 bases). The germline gives CDR1 SQVTM, CDR2 ANQGSEA. The CDR3 covers 13 residues. Trimming shortened V by 3 bases and J by 6 bases, and 13 bases separated the two germline ends. Written as DNA, the CDR3 is TGCAGCGTTGATTTCCAGGGTGGGGATACGCAGTATTTT. It specifies CSVDFQGGDTQYF.

This clonotype was detected only a few times. The chain has TRBV5-5 and TRBJ1-5; D not certain. The CDR3 extends over 15 amino acids. Trimming removed 4 bases at V and 0 bases at J, with 11 bases between. The germline V gene encodes CDR1 SGHKS and CDR2 YYEKEE (reference sequence). This chain's CDR3 is CASSREGYSNQPQHF. The CDR3 coding sequence is TGTGCCAGCAGCCGAGAGGGCTATAGCAATCAGCCCCAGCATTTT.

J is TRBJ2-1 and V is TRBV12-5; TRBD2 matches 14 bases. The CDR3 is made up of 20 amino acids. Unmatched junction bases numbered 8, after V lost 1 base and J lost 0 bases. CDR1 LGHNT and CDR2 FRNRAP come from the germline V gene. The CDR3 reads CASGLDIGLAGGLSYNEQFF. CDR3 DNA sequence: TGTGCTAGTGGTTTGGACATCGGACTAGCGGGGGGTCTCTCCTACAATGAGCAGTTCTTC.

This clonotype was seen repeatedly, ten times or more. The chain is built from TRBV27 and TRBJ2-1, with D maybe TRBD1 (5 bases). The CDR3 totals 11 residues. V was trimmed by 8 bases and J by 11 bases, leaving 13 bases between them. The germline V gene encodes CDR1 MNHEY and CDR2 SMNVEV (reference sequence). DNA for the CDR3: TGTGCCAGCCGCAGGGTCGGGCAGCAGTTCTTC. Residues: CASRRVGQQFF.

This clonotype was observed many times. The rearrangement uses TRBV6-4 and TRBJ2-1, with TRBD1 matching over 9 bases. Trimming cost V 6 bases and J 0 bases; bases outside gene matches: 3. From germline, CDR1 is MRHNA and CDR2 SNTAGT. The CDR3 has 15 residues. The CDR3 loop reads CASSLTGGSYNEQFF. Here the CDR3 DNA reads TGTGCCAGCAGCCTGACAGGGGGCTCCTACAATGAGCAGTTCTTC.